The present T cell receptor (beta chain) was sequenced within a study of blood T cell repertoires in COVID-19. Study-level information: Material from acute and convalescent COVID-19 was sourced from the United States, Italy and Spain.

The repertoire was sequenced with immunoSEQ multiplex PCR; TCRdb's copy has only in-frame clones and lacks some. The sample carries under 350,000 clones, just over 85% recorded once. V dropped 6 bases and J dropped 0 bases, with 12 bases sitting between them. Germline V gene sequence: CDR1 MNHEY, CDR2 SVGAGI. There are 15 residues in the CDR3. The sequenced material came from PBMCs or T cells enriched from blood (not recorded which). This chain uses TRBV6-5 with TRBJ1-5; D ambiguous. This sequence originates from a middle-aged woman with acute COVID-19. The CDR3 DNA is TGTGCCAGCAGCCCAGGAGGGCCTAGCAATCAGCCCCAGCATTTT. It yields the protein CASSPGGPSNQPQHF.